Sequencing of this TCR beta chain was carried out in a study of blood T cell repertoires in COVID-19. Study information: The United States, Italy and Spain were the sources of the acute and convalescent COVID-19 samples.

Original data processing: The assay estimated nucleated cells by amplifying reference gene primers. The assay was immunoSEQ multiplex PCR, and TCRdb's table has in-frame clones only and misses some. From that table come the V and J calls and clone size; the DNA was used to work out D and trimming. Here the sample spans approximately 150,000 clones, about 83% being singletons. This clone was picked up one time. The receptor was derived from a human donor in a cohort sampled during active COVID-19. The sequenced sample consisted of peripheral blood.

CDR3 protein: CASSSNRGEQYF. The CDR3 region has the DNA TGTGCCAGCAGCTCCAACAGGGGCGAGCAGTACTTC. The chain employs TRBV12-3 or TRBV12-4 and TRBJ2-7; 7 bases fit TRBD1. With V trimmed by 6 bases and J by 6 bases, 5 bases remained unmatched. The CDR3 is made up of 12 amino acids.